Below are 20 T cell receptor beta chains sequenced from a single sample in a study of spatial heterogeneity in lung cancer. TCRdb ran MiXCR on the 5' RACE reads and lists one entry per CDR3 protein. The sample shows 30,000 to 45,000 distinct CDR3 sequences, roughly 6.5% of them seen only once. Time point given: sample taken at primary tumor resection. The sequencing used PBMCs, collected at surgery. These receptors were taken from a female donor with early-stage non-small cell lung cancer.

This clonotype was found many times. V and J are TRBV6-1 and TRBJ2-3; no clear D. Trimming took off 4 bases at V and 2 bases at J, with 13 bases between the two ends. CDR1 is MNHNS, CDR2 SASEGT, per germline. The CDR3 has 15 amino acids. CDR3 sequence reads: CASSGLGSDTDTQYF. In DNA, the CDR3 is TGTGCCAGCAGTGGTCTGGGCTCTGACACAGATACGCAGTATTTT.

This clonotype was detected ten times or more. This chain links TRBV12-3 or TRBV12-4 with TRBJ1-2; D not resolved. The CDR3 spans 14 residues. Deletions cut 2 bases from V and 3 bases from J, with 10 bases between. The CDR3 sequence is CASSLRHRDYGYTF. CDR3 nucleotides: TGTGCCAGCAGTTTACGGCACCGAGACTATGGCTACACCTTC.

This clonotype was observed a handful of times. The V gene is TRBV19, the J gene TRBJ2-2; 7 bases align to TRBD1. Losses at the gene ends were 4 bases for V and 4 bases for J; bases not matched to a gene: 6. Germline values: CDR1 LNHDA, CDR2 SQIVND (reference sequence). The CDR3 spans 15 residues. The CDR3 sequence is CASSTGAGGTGELFF. The DNA of the CDR3 is TGTGCCAGTAGTACCGGTGCAGGGGGCACCGGGGAGCTGTTTTTT.

This clonotype is labeled medium-sized. The gene calls are TRBV20-1 and TRBJ1-2; the D is unclear. The CDR3 runs to 13 residues. Trimming took 0 bases from V and 0 from J, leaving 5 bases between them. Germline values: CDR1 DFQATT, CDR2 SNEGSKA (reference sequence). CDR3 sequence: CSAREGANYGYTF. The CDR3 DNA follows: TGCAGTGCTAGAGAGGGAGCTAACTATGGCTACACCTTC.

This clonotype was observed a few times. The chain is built from TRBV12-3 or TRBV12-4 and TRBJ1-2; 10 bases agree with TRBD1. After removal of 7 bases from V and 4 bases from J, the junction contained 12 bases not matched to a gene. There are 16 residues in the CDR3. This chain's CDR3 is CASTVPYRTGGYGYTF. CDR3 nucleotide sequence: TGTGCCAGCACGGTACCCTATAGGACAGGGGGCTATGGCTACACCTTC.

This clonotype appeared a few times. This chain links TRBV3-1 with TRBJ1-3; possibly TRBD1 for D (5 bases). Between the trimmed V and J ends, which lost 1 base and 0 bases, there was a span of 16 bases. The CDR3 is 18 amino acids. Germline V gene data show CDR1 as LGHDT and CDR2 as YNNKEL (reference sequence). This CDR3 is CASSQGGVWYSSGNTIYF. Written as DNA, the CDR3 is TGTGCCAGCAGCCAAGGGGGGGTGTGGTACAGCTCTGGAAACACCATATATTTT.

The chain has TRBV18 and TRBJ2-7; the match to TRBD1 covers 11 bases. CDR3 length: 15 residues. V was clipped by 3 bases and J by 3 bases; unmatched bases: 4. Germline V gene lookup returns CDR1 KGHSH and CDR2 LQKENI. The CDR3: CASSPAGTGGYEQYF. The CDR3 DNA is TGTGCCAGCTCACCCGCCGGGACAGGGGGCTACGAGCAGTACTTC.

V and J are TRBV20-1 and TRBJ2-1; TRBD2 aligns across 7 bases. The CDR3 consists of 13 residues. Germline CDR1 is DFQATT and CDR2 is SNEGSKA (reference sequence). The junction had 3 bases not matched to a gene; V was cut back by 2 bases and J by 5 bases. CDR3 bases: TGCAGTGCTAGATCTAGCGGAAACAATGAGCAGTTCTTC. It is translated as CSARSSGNNEQFF.

This clonotype showed up many times. The chain has TRBV5-1 and TRBJ2-6; tentatively, D is TRBD2 (5 bases). The CDR3 spans 19 residues. Germline-derived CDR1 and CDR2 are SGHRS and YFSETQ. With 0 bases removed from V and 0 bases from J, the gap between germline ends came to 16 bases. CDR3: CASSLDPPGRSSGANVLTF. CDR3 bases: TGCGCCAGCAGCTTGGATCCCCCGGGGAGAAGCTCTGGGGCCAACGTCCTGACTTTC.

The DNA of the CDR3 is TGTGCCAGCAGTTTAAATCGGAACACTGAAGCTTTCTTT. Its translation is CASSLNRNTEAFF. The V call is TRBV27, the J call TRBJ1-1; D remains unclear. This CDR3 contains 13 residues. CDR1 and CDR2 from the germline V gene are MNHEY and SMNVEV (reference sequence). V was cut by 2 bases and J by 1 base, with 5 bases left in between.

The chain combines TRBV12-3 or TRBV12-4 with TRBJ1-1; D is uncertain. The CDR3 is 13 amino acids. The V end was cut by 3 bases, the J end by 2 bases, with 7 bases between. CDR3 in DNA: TGTGCCAGCAGTTTTATGGATAACACTGAAGCTTTCTTT. Protein product: CASSFMDNTEAFF.

In the case of this clonotype: Just one base apart from a much larger clone, this may be a read error. The rearrangement uses TRBV20-1 and TRBJ2-1; TRBD1 aligns across 9 bases. With 2 bases clipped from V and 6 bases from J, the junction kept 5 bases outside the gene matches. The CDR3 length is 14 residues. CDR1 is DFQATT, CDR2 SNEGSKA, per germline (reference sequence). The CDR3 DNA sequence: TGCAGTGCTAGATCCCGGGACAGGGCCAATGAGCAGTTCTTC. Its translation: CSARSRDRANEQFF.

This clonotype was counted between two and nine times. This chain joins TRBV20-1 and TRBJ2-1; D ambiguous. The V gene's germline CDR1 is DFQATT and CDR2 SNEGSKA (reference sequence). V lost 3 bases, J lost 0 bases, and 12 bases lay in between. The CDR3 runs 15 residues. Here the CDR3 DNA reads TGCAGTGCTAGTCGGAGCAGACACTCCTACAATGAGCAGTTCTTC. It encodes CSASRSRHSYNEQFF.

This clonotype showed up many times. The chain links TRBV10-3 to TRBJ1-5; D may be TRBD1 (6 bases). In germline, CDR1 is ENHRY, CDR2 SYGVKD. This CDR3 comprises 14 residues. Trimming took 2 bases from V and 6 from J, leaving 11 bases between them. CDR3: CAISEKRGSQPQHF. CDR3 DNA: TGTGCCATCAGTGAGAAAAGGGGGTCTCAGCCCCAGCATTTT.

This sequence joins TRBV5-1 and TRBJ2-3, with 9 positions matching TRBD2. Trimming at V came to 0 bases and at J to 2 bases, leaving 4 bases not matched to a gene. The CDR3 extends over 16 amino acids. Germline lookup yields CDR1 SGHRS and CDR2 YFSETQ. CDR3 in DNA: TGCGCCAGCAGCTTGGCCGTAGCGGGGGACACAGATACGCAGTATTTT. Amino acid sequence: CASSLAVAGDTDTQYF. The entire variable domain, with the rest obtained from reference TRBV5-1 and TRBJ2-3, is as follows: KAGVTQTPRYLIKTRGQQVTLSCSPISGHRSVSWYQQTPGQGLQFLFEYFSETQRNKGNFPGRFSGRQFSNSRSEMNVSTLELGDSALYLCASSLAVAGDTDTQYFGPGTRLTVL.

This sequence joins TRBV27 and TRBJ2-5; 7 bases are shared with TRBD1. J gave up 2 bases and V 6 bases, and 6 bases lay outside the gene matches. This CDR3 is 14 amino acids long. Germline assignment: CDR1 MNHEY and CDR2 SMNVEV (reference sequence). CDR3 loop: CASSWVGQQETQYF. DNA of the CDR3: TGTGCCAGCAGCTGGGTGGGACAGCAAGAGACCCAGTACTTC.

This clonotype occurred a few times. The chain uses TRBV19 and TRBJ1-5; 8 bases are a match to TRBD1. V dropped 7 bases and J dropped 5; count of bases not matched to a gene: 10. Germline loops: CDR1 LNHDA, CDR2 SQIVND (reference sequence). CDR3 length equals 15 residues. This CDR3 is CASTGDRGFYQPQHF. The DNA for the CDR3 is TGTGCCAGTACCGGAGACAGGGGCTTCTATCAGCCCCAGCATTTT.

This clonotype was detected ten times or more. The CDR3 loop is CASSLRQGADEQFF. The CDR3 bases are TGTGCCAGCAGTTTACGGCAGGGGGCTGATGAGCAGTTCTTC. V is TRBV27 and J is TRBJ2-1; 8 bases align to TRBD1. Per germline, CDR1 MNHEY and CDR2 SMNVEV (reference sequence). The length of the CDR3 is 14 residues. The V gene end was trimmed by 2 bases and the J gene end by 8 bases; junction bases not matched to a gene: 5.

This clonotype was recorded a few times. The rearrangement uses TRBV6-5 and TRBJ1-5, with D uncertain. The CDR3 is made up of 16 amino acids. Trimming left V 2 bases short and J 0 bases short, with 11 bases between. Germline V gene lookup returns CDR1 MNHEY and CDR2 SVGAGI. The chain's CDR3 is CASSYSSPFSNQPQHF. In nucleotides, the CDR3 is TGTGCCAGCAGTTACAGTTCGCCTTTTAGCAATCAGCCCCAGCATTTT.

This clonotype was observed a handful of times. The chain combines TRBV4-3 with TRBJ2-3; D is unclear. V was trimmed by 3 bases and J by 1 base, leaving 5 bases between them. CDR1 and CDR2 from the germline V gene are LGHNA and YSLEER. The CDR3 consists of 13 residues. The CDR3 DNA reads as TGCGCCAGCAGCCAGCCCGGCACAGATACGCAGTATTTT. This sequence encodes CASSQPGTDTQYF.